Below are 22 T cell receptor beta chains sequenced from a single sample in a study of Tregs in tolerant kidney transplant recipients. Recipients received nonmyeloablative bone marrow transplants from related graft donors, with transient mixed chimerism. The data were produced by immunoSEQ multiplex PCR, yet TCRdb's version contains in-frame clones alone and is incomplete. This sample has 65,000 or so clones, with approximately 89% found just once. The sample here was CD4+ T cells from blood (PBMCs), taken 6 months after the transplant. Receptors originate from a human patient who received a combined kidney and bone marrow transplant. Some T cells may be supplied by the graft donor.

This chain connects TRBV19 to TRBJ2-4, with D unclear. The CDR3 is made up of 14 amino acids. Between the trimmed V and J ends, which lost 3 bases and 2 bases, there was a span of 8 bases. Germline lookup yields CDR1 LNHDA and CDR2 SQIVND (reference sequence). The DNA for the CDR3 is TGTGCCAGTAGTATGAGGAGTTCCAAAAACATTCAGTACTTC. Translating it yields CASSMRSSKNIQYF.

V gene TRBV5-4 combines with J gene TRBJ2-5, with D possibly being TRBD2 (6 bases). Deletions cut 0 bases from V and 2 bases from J, with 8 bases between. CDR1 and CDR2 from the germline V gene are SGHNT and YYREEE (reference sequence). The CDR3 extends over 14 amino acids. CDR3 loop: CASSLAGTQETQYF. The CDR3 DNA reads as TGTGCCAGCAGCTTGGCTGGGACTCAAGAGACCCAGTACTTC. Combining the CDR3 with reference TRBV5-4 and TRBJ2-5 gives the whole variable domain ETGVTQSPTHLIKTRGQQVTLRCSSQSGHNTVSWYQQALGQGPQFIFQYYREEENGRGNFPPRFSGLQFPNYSSELNVNALELDDSALYLCASSLAGTQETQYFGPGTRLLVL.

This chain joins TRBV5-6 and TRBJ2-7; TRBD1 is a possible D gene (5 bases). The CDR3 is 15 residues long. The ends were cut back, 4 bases at V and 2 bases at J, with 16 bases in the middle. Germline CDR1 and CDR2: SGHDT and YYEEEE. The CDR3 nucleotides are TGTGCCAGCAGCGCAAGACAGAAGTCAACCTACGAGCAGTACTTC. Its translation is CASSARQKSTYEQYF. Complete variable domain (other parts from reference TRBV5-6 and TRBJ2-7): DAGVTQSPTHLIKTRGQQVTLRCSPKSGHDTVSWYQQALGQGPQFIFQYYEEEERQRGNFPDRFSGHQFPNYSSELNVNALLLGDSALYLCASSARQKSTYEQYFGPGTRLTVT.

This clone was observed a handful of times. V usage is TRBV11-3 and J usage is TRBJ2-5; TRBD2 is a possible D gene (6 bases). Germline lookup yields CDR1 SGHNT and CDR2 YENEEA. This CDR3 region has 14 residues. The ends were cut back, 5 bases at V and 4 bases at J, with 14 bases in the middle. CDR3 protein: CASSRQRASETQYF. In DNA form, the CDR3 reads TGTGCCAGCAGCCGCCAGCGGGCGTCAGAGACCCAGTACTTC.

V gene TRBV7-9 combines with J gene TRBJ2-7; a possible D gene is TRBD1 (6 bases). The ends were cut back, 5 bases at V and 5 bases at J, with 13 bases in the middle. The CDR3 length is 13 residues. Germline CDR1 SEHNR, CDR2 FQNEAQ (reference sequence). The chain's CDR3 is CASSNPTGNEQYF. The DNA for the CDR3 is TGTGCCAGCAGCAACCCAACAGGGAACGAGCAGTACTTC.

This chain uses TRBV30 with TRBJ1-4, with a tentative D call TRBD1 (5 bases). This CDR3 is 16 amino acids long. V dropped 1 base and J dropped 7 bases, with 19 bases sitting between them. Germline-derived CDR1 and CDR2 are GTSNPN and SVGIG (reference sequence). The CDR3 loop reads CAWSDGPLGGGEKLFF. CDR3 sequence (DNA): TGTGCCTGGAGTGACGGGCCGTTGGGGGGTGGTGAAAAACTGTTTTTT. Filled out from reference TRBV30 and TRBJ1-4, the complete variable domain reads SQTIHQWPATLVQPVGSPLSLECTVEGTSNPNLYWYRQAAGRGLQLLFYSVGIGQISSEVPQNLSASRPQDRQFILSSKKLLLSDSGFYLCAWSDGPLGGGEKLFFGSGTQLSVL.

The chain employs TRBV5-1 and TRBJ2-7, with 16 bases lining up with TRBD2. V trimming: 3 bases; J trimming: 4 bases; junction bases outside the gene matches: 1. The V gene's germline CDR1 is SGHRS and CDR2 YFSETQ. This CDR3 has 15 amino acids. The CDR3 loop reads CASSWGLAGGYEQYF. CDR3 DNA: TGCGCCAGCAGCTGGGGACTAGCGGGGGGGTACGAGCAGTACTTC.

The chain carries TRBV11-3 and TRBJ2-7, with D perhaps TRBD1 (6 bases). Germline CDR1 and CDR2: SGHNT and YENEEA. The CDR3 covers 14 residues. The V gene lost 4 bases and the J gene lost 5 bases, with 15 bases spanning the gap. CDR3: CASSSQGEVHEQYF. CDR3 in DNA: TGTGCCAGCAGCTCACAGGGTGAAGTCCACGAGCAGTACTTC.

The genes are TRBV2 and TRBJ1-3, with 10 bases lining up with TRBD1. V shed 8 bases and J 3 bases; nucleotides not matched to a gene: 1. The CDR3 contains 13 residues. Germline assignment: CDR1 SNHLY and CDR2 FYNNEI. CDR3 in DNA: TGTGCCAGCGGGACAGGGGTTGGAAACACCATATATTTT. It codes for CASGTGVGNTIYF.

The V gene is TRBV6-4, the J gene TRBJ1-2; D is perhaps TRBD1 (5 bases). Trimming shortened V by 0 bases and J by 8 bases, and 13 bases separated the two germline ends. CDR3 size: 14 residues. CDR1 MRHNA and CDR2 SNTAGT come from the germline V gene. In DNA form, the CDR3 reads TGTGCCAGCAGTGACTCGCTGCAGGGCGGCGGCTACACCTTC. It translates to CASSDSLQGGGYTF.

V usage is TRBV7-2 and J usage is TRBJ1-5; tentative D call: TRBD1 (5 bases). The CDR3 extends over 16 amino acids. Germline V gives CDR1 SGHTA, CDR2 FQGNSA. Trimming stripped 6 bases from V and 3 bases from J, with 18 bases between. CDR3 in DNA: TGTGCCAGCAGTCGAGCTGAGACAGTACCCAATCAGCCCCAGCATTTT. This translates into CASSRAETVPNQPQHF.

The genes are TRBV7-6 and TRBJ2-2; D is perhaps TRBD2 (5 bases). V was clipped by 4 bases and J by 8 bases, with 8 bases between them. The germline V gene encodes CDR1 SGHVS and CDR2 FNYEAQ. The CDR3 loop spans 12 amino acids. The CDR3 region is CASSSIAGELFF. CDR3 DNA sequence: TGTGCCAGCAGCTCCATAGCGGGGGAGCTGTTTTTT. Full variable domain (outside the CDR3, taken from reference TRBV7-6 and TRBJ2-2): GAGVSQSPRYKVTKRGQDVALRCDPISGHVSLYWYRQALGQGPEFLTYFNYEAQQDKSGLPNDRFSAERPEGSISTLTIQRTEQRDSAMYRCASSSIAGELFFGEGSRLTVL.

V is TRBV7-9 and J is TRBJ1-2; the D gene is possibly TRBD1 (5 bases). Trimming shortened V by 5 bases and J by 6 bases, and 19 bases separated the two germline ends. Looked up from germline, CDR1 is SEHNR and CDR2 is FQNEAQ (reference sequence). The CDR3 has 15 residues. CDR3 in DNA: TGTGCCAGCAGCGTTGGAGACTCGACAGACAATGGCTACACCTTC. This gives the protein CASSVGDSTDNGYTF.

V and J are TRBV29-1 and TRBJ2-3, with 11 bases that match TRBD2. This CDR3 is built from 13 residues. Germline CDR1 is SQVTM and CDR2 is ANQGSEA. Trimming at V came to 8 bases and at J to 6 bases, leaving 7 bases not matched to a gene. The CDR3 region has the DNA TGCAGCATCGGGACTAGCGGTGCGGATACGCAGTATTTT. Residues: CSIGTSGADTQYF.

This clone occurred a few times. This rearrangement joins TRBV5-1 to TRBJ2-7, with D maybe TRBD1 (5 bases). V was trimmed by 2 bases and J by 2 bases, leaving 11 bases between them. This CDR3 region has 14 residues. The germline V gene has CDR1 SGHRS and CDR2 YFSETQ. CDR3 DNA sequence: TGCGCCAGCAGCTTCAGGGCAAGTGCCTACGAGCAGTACTTC. This sequence encodes CASSFRASAYEQYF.

The gene calls are TRBV6-5 and TRBJ1-2; D is possibly TRBD1 (5 bases). Between the trimmed V and J ends, which lost 4 bases and 6 bases, there was a span of 18 bases. Germline V CDR1 and CDR2: MNHEY, SVGAGI. The CDR3 totals 15 residues. CDR3 loop: CASSFLPTVSNGYTF. Here the CDR3 DNA reads TGTGCCAGCAGTTTCCTCCCGACAGTCTCGAATGGCTACACCTTC.

This chain joins TRBV18 and TRBJ1-6, with 7 bases that match TRBD1. CDR3 size: 14 residues. J lost 9 bases, V lost 3 bases, and 5 bases had no gene match. Germline V lookup: CDR1 KGHSH, CDR2 LQKENI. CDR3 protein: CASSPAGGSSPLHF. In DNA form, the CDR3 reads TGTGCCAGCTCACCGGCAGGGGGGTCTTCACCCCTCCACTTT.

The chain joins TRBV2 to TRBJ1-6, with 7 positions matching TRBD1. V lost 6 bases and J lost 7; bases outside the gene matches: 6. The germline V gene encodes CDR1 SNHLY and CDR2 FYNNEI. CDR3 length equals 14 residues. The CDR3 spells CASRDRDLNSPLHF. Here the CDR3 DNA reads TGTGCCAGCAGAGACAGGGACCTCAATTCACCCCTCCACTTT.

V and J are TRBV9 and TRBJ2-1; 7 bases agree with TRBD1. Germline CDR1 reads SGDLS; CDR2 reads YYNGEE. V lost 2 bases, J lost 9 bases, and 5 bases stayed unmatched. The CDR3 sequence is 13 residues long. In DNA, the CDR3 is TGTGCCAGCAGCGTTACAGGGGTCAGTGAGCAGTTCTTC. Its translation is CASSVTGVSEQFF.

The DNA for the CDR3 is TGTGCCATAGTCCGGGACACTCACTACAATGAGCAGTTCTTC. Translation: CAIVRDTHYNEQFF. V is TRBV10-3 and J is TRBJ2-1; a weak D match, TRBD1 (6 bases). There are 14 residues in the CDR3. Between the trimmed V and J ends, which lost 9 bases and 3 bases, there was a span of 15 bases. Germline values: CDR1 ENHRY, CDR2 SYGVKD.

The chain is built from TRBV7-2 and TRBJ1-2; 10 positions match TRBD1. The CDR3 totals 15 residues. V gave up 5 bases and J gave up 3 bases; unmatched junction bases: 6. Germline V gene lookup returns CDR1 SGHTA and CDR2 FQGNSA. The CDR3 sequence is CASSARQGADYGYTF. The CDR3 nucleotides read TGTGCCAGCAGCGCTCGACAGGGGGCGGACTATGGCTACACCTTC.

This chain joins TRBV2 and TRBJ2-1, with 9 bases aligning to TRBD2. The CDR3 covers 13 residues. CDR1 is SNHLY and CDR2 is FYNNEI in the germline V gene. Trimming took 6 bases from V and 5 from J; bases not matched to a gene: 2. Here the CDR3 DNA reads TGTGCCAGCAGACTAGCGGGTAACAATGAGCAGTTCTTC. Amino acid sequence: CASRLAGNNEQFF.